This T cell receptor (beta chain) was obtained from a study of neurological immune-mediated disorders. General study findings and limits: CDR3 amino acid sequences of expanded clones were not shared across subjects, a result suggesting private repertoires in all groups.

The controls, all healthy individuals, were blood bank volunteers in Maryland, USA. From 2 million PBMCs stored at -80 C, the unsorted libraries were generated. This CDR3 region has 18 residues. V lost 3 bases to trimming and J lost 0 bases; unmatched junction nucleotides: 10. This clonotype showed up many times. Its antigen is currently unknown. 5'RACE employing 10-nucleotide random UMIs yielded the cDNA. TCRdb reprocessed the 5' RACE reads with MiXCR, giving one entry per CDR3 protein. The sample records approximately 74,000 distinct CDR3 sequences, roughly 9.9% being singletons. The TCR comes from a man aged 50 to 59 in good health. Input material: PBMCs. The gene calls are TRBV12-3 or TRBV12-4 and TRBJ2-7; 11 nucleotides line up with TRBD2. The CDR3 DNA reads as TGTGCCAGCAGTTTGAGACTAGCGGGGATTACGAGCTCCTACGAGCAGTACTTC. It specifies CASSLRLAGITSSYEQYF.